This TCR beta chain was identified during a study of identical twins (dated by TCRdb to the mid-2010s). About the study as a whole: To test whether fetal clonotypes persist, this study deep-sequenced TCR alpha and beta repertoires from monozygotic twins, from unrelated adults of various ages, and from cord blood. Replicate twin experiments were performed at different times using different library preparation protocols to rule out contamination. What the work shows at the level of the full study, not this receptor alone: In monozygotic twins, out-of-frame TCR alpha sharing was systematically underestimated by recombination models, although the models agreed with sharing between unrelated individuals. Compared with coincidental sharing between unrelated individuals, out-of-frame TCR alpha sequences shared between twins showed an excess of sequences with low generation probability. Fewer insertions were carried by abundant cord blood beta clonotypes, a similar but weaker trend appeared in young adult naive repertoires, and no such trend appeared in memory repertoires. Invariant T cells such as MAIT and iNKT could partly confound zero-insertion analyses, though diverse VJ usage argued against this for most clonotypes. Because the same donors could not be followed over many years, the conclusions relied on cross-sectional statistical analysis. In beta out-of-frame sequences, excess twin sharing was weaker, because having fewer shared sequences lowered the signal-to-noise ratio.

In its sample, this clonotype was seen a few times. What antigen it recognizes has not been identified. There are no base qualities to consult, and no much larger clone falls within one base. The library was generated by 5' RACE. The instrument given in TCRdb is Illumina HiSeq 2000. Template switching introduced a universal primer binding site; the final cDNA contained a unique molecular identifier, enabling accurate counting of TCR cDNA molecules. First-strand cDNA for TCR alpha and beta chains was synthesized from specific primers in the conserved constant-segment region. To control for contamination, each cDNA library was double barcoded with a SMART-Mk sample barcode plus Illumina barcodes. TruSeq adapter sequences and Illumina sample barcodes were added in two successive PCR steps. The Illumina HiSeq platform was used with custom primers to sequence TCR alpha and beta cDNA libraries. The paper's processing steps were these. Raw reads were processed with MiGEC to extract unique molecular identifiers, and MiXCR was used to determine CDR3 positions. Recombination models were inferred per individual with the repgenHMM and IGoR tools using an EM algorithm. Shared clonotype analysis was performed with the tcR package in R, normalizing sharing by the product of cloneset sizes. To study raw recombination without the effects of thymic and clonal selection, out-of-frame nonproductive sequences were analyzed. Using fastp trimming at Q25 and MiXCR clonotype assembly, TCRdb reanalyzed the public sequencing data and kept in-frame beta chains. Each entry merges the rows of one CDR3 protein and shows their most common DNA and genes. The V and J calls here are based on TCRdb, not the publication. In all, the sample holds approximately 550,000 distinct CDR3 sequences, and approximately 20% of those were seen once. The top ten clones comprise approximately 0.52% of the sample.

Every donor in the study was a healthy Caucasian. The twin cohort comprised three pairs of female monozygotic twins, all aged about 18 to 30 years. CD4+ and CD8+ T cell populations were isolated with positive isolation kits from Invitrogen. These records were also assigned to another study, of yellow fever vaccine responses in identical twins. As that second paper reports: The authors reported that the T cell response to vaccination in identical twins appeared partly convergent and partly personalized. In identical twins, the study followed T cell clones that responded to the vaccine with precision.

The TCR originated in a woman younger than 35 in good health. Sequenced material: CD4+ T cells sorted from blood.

The DNA sequence is given as TGTGCCAGCAGTTTAGTACAGGGTAGTTCACCCCTCCACTTT. This yields the protein CASSLVQGSSPLHF. Rearrangement joined TRBV12-3 or TRBV12-4 to TRBJ1-6; tentative D gene TRBD1, with 6 bases matching. The germline ends are 10 bases apart after V is trimmed by 1 base and J by 9 bases. Including cysteine and phenylalanine, the CDR3 has 14 amino acids. CDR3 DNA is the only sequence kept; it has 42 bases, read in frame from the first base.